A selection of T cell receptor beta chains follows, all from one sample in a study of read filtering for tumor transcriptome and immune sequencing. In TCRdb, the reads were re-called with MiXCR into one record per CDR3 protein. The table shows approximately 60,000 distinct CDR3 sequences, with 20% to 25% occurring only once. Sequencing used a population of CD138-negative cells sorted from bone marrow. The receptors were gathered from a donor aged 40 or over with multiple myeloma. CDR3s include the opening cysteine and the closing phenylalanine or tryptophan. Each record gives: V gene, J gene, CDR3 protein.

TRBV13	TRBJ2-2	CASPDGNTGELFF
TRBV28	TRBJ1-5	CASSVPRTGSQPQHF
TRBV7-9	TRBJ2-6	CASSLADVSSGANVLTF
TRBV18	TRBJ2-6	CASSPPRSGANVLTF
TRBV5-1	TRBJ2-7	CASSLVGESYEQYF
TRBV19	TRBJ1-5	CASTQFGLDQPQHF
TRBV4-2	TRBJ1-5	CARSLGDRVSNQPQHF
TRBV20-1	TRBJ2-7	CSAIREGHEQYF
TRBV6-1	TRBJ2-7	CASLTGTGVYEQYF
TRBV19	TRBJ2-7	CASSPGLDSYEQYF
TRBV29-1	TRBJ2-2	CSVIPAYQNTGELFF
TRBV4-1	TRBJ1-5	CASSQGKGDQPQHF
TRBV7-2	TRBJ1-4	CASSWDGLDEKLFF
TRBV18	TRBJ1-2	CASSPPDQKAYGYTF
TRBV5-1	TRBJ2-1	CASSPPAPLGLNEQFF
TRBV20-1	TRBJ2-1	CSLGANEQFF
TRBV18	TRBJ1-1	CASSPPAEPNTEAFF
TRBV7-9	TRBJ1-5	CASSLGTGPNQPQHF
TRBV5-1	TRBJ2-7	CASRTAGAYEQYF
TRBV15	TRBJ2-7	CATSREGRGSYEQYF
TRBV28	TRBJ2-3	CASTVSGASTDTQYF
TRBV3-1	TRBJ1-5	CASSQMTGLNQPQHF
TRBV7-2	TRBJ2-1	CASSEGVWGANEQFF
TRBV7-3	TRBJ2-1	CARRYDRSSYNEQFF
TRBV4-2	TRBJ2-7	CASSQDRTRMYEQYF
TRBV27	TRBJ2-5	CASRLQGLQETQYF
TRBV20-1	TRBJ1-1	CSARGRGRGNQNAEAFF
TRBV5-8	TRBJ2-3	CASSTTSDSTDTQYF
TRBV3-1	TRBJ2-7	CASSQVAAYEQYF
TRBV19	TRBJ2-2	CASSIFAGATNTGELSF
TRBV20-1	TRBJ1-1	CGAARADGTEAFF
TRBV25-1	TRBJ1-5	CASSESRQNNQPQHF
TRBV12-3/TRBV12-4	TRBJ1-5	CVSSQGQGPQPQHF
TRBV12-3/TRBV12-4	TRBJ2-5	CASTYGGWETQYF
TRBV7-9	TRBJ2-5	CASSSSGGAWETQYF
TRBV29-1	TRBJ1-1	CSVMPRDNTEAFF
TRBV2	TRBJ2-3	CASRASEADTQYF
TRBV14	TRBJ2-2	CASSQESGRFSGELFF
TRBV2	TRBJ2-7	CAGSEALDREEYF
TRBV7-2	TRBJ2-1	CASSWTSGGYTNEQFF
TRBV29-1	TRBJ2-3	CSVSTGGIAGDTQYF
TRBV5-1	TRBJ2-2	CASSDITSGRVGELFF
TRBV18	TRBJ2-2	CASSPPPNTGELFF
TRBV4-1	TRBJ2-1	CASSQESGLGRSFGEHFF
TRBV5-6	TRBJ2-6	CASSSAEGLSTPSGANVLTF
TRBV27	TRBJ1-5	CASTQTGRNQPQHF
TRBV6-2/TRBV6-3	TRBJ1-5	CASRDQPGKPQHF
TRBV4-1	TRBJ2-3	CASSRTDSTDTQYF
TRBV20-1	TRBJ2-1	CSASGSFNNEQFF
TRBV3-1	TRBJ2-3	CASSQVQEPDTQYF
TRBV14	TRBJ2-5	CASSQVSQETQYF
TRBV7-2	TRBJ2-3	CASSLQGELADTQYF
TRBV10-3	TRBJ2-7	CAISESGDDSYEQYF
TRBV3-1	TRBJ1-1	CASSQEDRGLNTEAFF
TRBV6-2/TRBV6-3	TRBJ2-3	CASSPRRGTDTQYF
TRBV6-5	TRBJ2-7	CASRARTGQRGVSSYEQYF